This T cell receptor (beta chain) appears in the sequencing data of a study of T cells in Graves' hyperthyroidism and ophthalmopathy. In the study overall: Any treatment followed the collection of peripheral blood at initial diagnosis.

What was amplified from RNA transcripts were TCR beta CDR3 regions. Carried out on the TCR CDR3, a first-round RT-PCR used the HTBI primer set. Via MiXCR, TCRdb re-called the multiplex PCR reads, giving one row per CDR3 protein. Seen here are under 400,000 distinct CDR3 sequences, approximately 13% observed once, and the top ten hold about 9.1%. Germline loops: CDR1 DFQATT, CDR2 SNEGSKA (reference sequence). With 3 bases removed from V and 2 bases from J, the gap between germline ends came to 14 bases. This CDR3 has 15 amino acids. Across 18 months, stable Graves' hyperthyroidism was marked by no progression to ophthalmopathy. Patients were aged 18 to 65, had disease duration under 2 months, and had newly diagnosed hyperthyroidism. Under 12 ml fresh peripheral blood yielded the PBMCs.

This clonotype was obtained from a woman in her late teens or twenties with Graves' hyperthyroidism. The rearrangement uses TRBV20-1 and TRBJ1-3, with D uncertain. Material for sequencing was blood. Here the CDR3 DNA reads TGCAGTGCTAGCCCAGTTCCAGGAACTGGAAACACCATATATTTT. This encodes CSASPVPGTGNTIYF.